The present T cell receptor beta chain was sequenced within a study of OX40 agonist ivuxolimab in advanced cancers. The overall study: At doses from 0.01 to 10 mg/kg, patients were given intravenous ivuxolimab every 2 weeks.

Assay: immunoSEQ multiplex PCR; the TCRdb copy retains only in-frame clones and omits some. The sample has tens of thousands of clones, roughly nine tenths seen once. CDR3 length: 12 amino acids. Per germline, CDR1 MNHNS and CDR2 SASEGT. The germline V and J ends were trimmed by 7 bases and 7 bases, with 13 bases remaining between them. Broader study findings: By week 6 at 0.1 to 3.0 mg/kg, blood CD4+ and CD8+ T cells had expanded clonally. Among the lowest peripheral clonal expansion occurred in 0.1-3.0 mg/kg partial responders.

Concerning this clone: Its antigen remains unknown.

The V gene is TRBV6-1, the J gene TRBJ1-2; D is unclear. The receptor comes from an adult with an advanced solid tumor such as melanoma, head and neck, liver or kidney cancer. The material was CD4+ or CD8+ T cells sorted from blood, obtained in a trial of the OX40 agonist ivuxolimab. The CDR3 here is CASTNRASGYTF. The CDR3 DNA is TGTGCCAGCACCAATCGGGCCAGTGGCTACACCTTC.